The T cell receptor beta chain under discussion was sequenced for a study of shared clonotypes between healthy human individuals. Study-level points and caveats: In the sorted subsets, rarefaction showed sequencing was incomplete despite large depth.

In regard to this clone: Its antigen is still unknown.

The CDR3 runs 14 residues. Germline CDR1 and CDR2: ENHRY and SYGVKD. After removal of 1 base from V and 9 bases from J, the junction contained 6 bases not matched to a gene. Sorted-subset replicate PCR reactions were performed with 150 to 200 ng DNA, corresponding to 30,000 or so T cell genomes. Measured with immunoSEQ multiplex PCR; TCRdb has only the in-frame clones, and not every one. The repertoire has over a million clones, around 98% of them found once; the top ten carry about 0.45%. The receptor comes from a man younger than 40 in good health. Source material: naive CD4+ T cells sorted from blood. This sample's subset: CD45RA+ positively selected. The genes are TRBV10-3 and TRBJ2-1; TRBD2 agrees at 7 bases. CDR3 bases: TGTGCCATCAGTGAGTACGCGGGAGACCTTGAGCAGTTCTTC. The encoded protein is CAISEYAGDLEQFF.